Reported below is one TCR beta chain. Which antigen it targets is not known. No base-level quality is on record; no much larger clone is a single base apart. The sample's time point label is to be understood as: baseline before first vaccination. Vaccinee samples came from UK trials COV001 and COV002, including a single-blind randomized controlled phase 2/3 trial of AZD1222 (ChAdOx1 nCoV-19) in healthy adults. Trial participant PBMC samples were collected at day 0 and day 28 after the second dose for TCRbeta chain sequencing. The data were taken from a study of T cell responses to AZD1222 COVID-19 vaccine (TCRdb year 2021). Regarding the study in general: Because spike-specific TCR depth and breadth did not differ between the two schedules, AZD1222 recipients who got a second dose at roughly 4 weeks were pooled with those who got a second dose at roughly 12 weeks. Trial participants were enrolled by age into subgroups of 18-55, 56-69 and 70-plus years, and about 150, 27 and 61 TCR-sequenced participants, respectively, were included in these subgroups. A total of 233 trial participants underwent TCR sequencing, of whom some 200 had received two doses of AZD1222 and approximately 25 had received two doses of the MenACWY control vaccine.

What the research found in general, with its limitations: A significant rise in spike-specific TCR breadth and depth was observed after two AZD1222 doses relative to day 0 and relative to MenACWY recipients. CD4 TCRs associated with the vaccine covered the entire spike protein, and the dominant responses were in regions 160-218 and 743-854. Most participants were white British and females outnumbered males, and the authors suggested that clonal diversity may have been underestimated. The 56-69-year group was small, and its depth increase did not reach significance, likely because of low power. Epitopes outside the regions mutated in the B.1.351 and B.1.1.7 variants were reportedly recognized by nearly half of the unique spike-specific TCRs. Because no day 14 peak-response samples were available, repertoires were characterized only after the peak T cell response. Conclusions about previously exposed vaccinees are limited, since just a handful of AZD1222 recipients were seropositive for SARS-CoV-2 at baseline.

The CDR3 regions of human TCRbeta chains were subjected to immunosequencing. The authors processed their data as follows. TCRs in the repertoires were matched against a reference library of SARS-CoV-2-specific TCRs that had been generated with the MIRA antigen-specificity platform. Breadth meant the fraction of unique TCRs that were SARS-CoV-2-associated, whereas depth meant the fraction of total T cells that were SARS-CoV-2-associated. Each spike-specific TCR was assigned to its reactive spike region and to a CD4 or CD8 class using the MIRA data. Log10-transformed breadth and depth values were compared by one-way ANOVA with Sidak's multiple comparisons tests. TCRdb obtained this table from immuneACCESS and retained in-frame rearrangements with V and J assigned. These tables miss some clones; where compared with another copy, unresolved V genes account for less than half of the shortfall, and the remainder is unexplained. The V and J calls and clone size come from that table; D and trimming were worked out from the DNA. This sample has approximately 26,000 clones in its table, and approximately 88% of those were observed once. The ten largest clones add up to 1.3% of the sample.

Sequenced material: peripheral blood, taken on day 0 of AZD1222 vaccination. The sequence came from an adult in good health.

The nucleotide sequence reads TGTGCCATCAGGGCCGACGGAAACTATGGCTACACCTTC. Translation gives CAIRADGNYGYTF. The rearrangement combines TRBV10-3 with TRBJ1-2; no D gene call is confident. Trimming removed 6 bases from V and 2 bases from J, leaving 10 bases between the germline ends. Reading the germline V gene gives CDR1 ENHRY and CDR2 SYGVKD. The CDR3 runs 13 residues from the cysteine to the phenylalanine. The read is trimmed to its CDR3 DNA, 39 bases read in frame from base 1.